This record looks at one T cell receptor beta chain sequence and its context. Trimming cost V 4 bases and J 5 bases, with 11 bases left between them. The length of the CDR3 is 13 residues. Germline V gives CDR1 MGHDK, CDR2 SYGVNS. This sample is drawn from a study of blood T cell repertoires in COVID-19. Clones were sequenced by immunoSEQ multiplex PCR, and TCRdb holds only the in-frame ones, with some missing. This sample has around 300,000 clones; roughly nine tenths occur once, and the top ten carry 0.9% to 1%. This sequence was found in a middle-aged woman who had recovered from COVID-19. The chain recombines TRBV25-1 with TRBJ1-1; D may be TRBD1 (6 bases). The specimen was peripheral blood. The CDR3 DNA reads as TGTGCCAGCAGTGGAACAGGGTATACTGAAGCTTTCTTT. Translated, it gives CASSGTGYTEAFF.